These 25 T cell receptor beta chains were sequenced from one sample in a study of T-cell memory formation after mild COVID-19. TCRdb fed the 5' RACE reads into MiXCR, producing one record per CDR3 protein. The sample has 580,000 or so distinct CDR3 sequences, 17% seen once. Sample: PBMCs or a T cell subset sorted from them (not recorded which). Receptors originate from an adult woman who had mild COVID-19 (a few samples of this study predate the infection). Cell type and time point are not known.

This clonotype was picked up a small number of times. The rearrangement uses TRBV18 and TRBJ1-6; the D gene is possibly TRBD1 (5 bases). Germline CDR1 and CDR2: KGHSH and LQKENI. The V and J ends lost 2 bases and 10 bases respectively, with 15 bases between them. The CDR3 contains 15 residues. CDR3 residues: CASSPAKGRGSPLHF. In DNA form, the CDR3 reads TGTGCCAGCTCACCAGCAAAGGGGCGAGGGTCACCCCTCCACTTT.

This clonotype occurred many times. The V gene is TRBV18, the J gene TRBJ1-1; D unclear. From germline, CDR1 is KGHSH and CDR2 LQKENI. V dropped 3 bases and J dropped 0 bases, with 11 bases sitting between them. The CDR3 covers 15 residues. The CDR3 sequence is CASSPMNSLNTEAFF. The CDR3, as DNA: TGTGCCAGCTCACCTATGAACAGCCTGAACACTGAAGCTTTCTTT.

The genes are TRBV20-1 and TRBJ2-1, with 14 bases fitting TRBD2. Trimming cost V 1 base and J 4 bases; bases outside gene matches: 9. The V gene's germline CDR1 is DFQATT and CDR2 SNEGSKA (reference sequence). There are 18 residues in the CDR3. The chain's CDR3 is CSARVVGLAGVGYNEQFF. CDR3 nucleotides: TGCAGTGCTAGAGTTGTGGGACTAGCGGGAGTCGGTTACAATGAGCAGTTCTTC.

CDR3 sequence (DNA): TGTGCCTGCACCACATACAGGGTGACTGAAGCTTTCTTT. It is translated as CACTTYRVTEAFF. V usage is TRBV30 and J usage is TRBJ1-1, with TRBD1 as a possible D gene (6 bases). Germline V gives CDR1 GTSNPN, CDR2 SVGIG (reference sequence). The CDR3 consists of 13 residues. V was clipped by 6 bases and J by 5 bases, with 16 bases between them.

Only a few counts were recorded for this clonotype. CDR3 protein: CASSQVQDEQYF. CDR3 nucleotide sequence: TGCGCCAGCAGCCAAGTACAGGACGAGCAGTACTTC. This chain links TRBV4-1 with TRBJ2-7; TRBD1 is a possible D gene (5 bases). This CDR3 is built from 12 residues. Trimming cost V 1 base and J 5 bases, with 6 bases left between them. CDR1 MGHRA and CDR2 YSYEKL come from the germline V gene.

The chain has TRBV5-1 and TRBJ2-7, with 8 bases fitting TRBD1. This CDR3 is 17 amino acids long. From germline, CDR1 is SGHRS and CDR2 YFSETQ. Trimming removed 3 bases from V and 3 bases from J; junction bases left unmatched: 14. The CDR3 DNA is TGCGCCAGCAGCTCGCAACAGATCTCCGGGACAGGCTACGAGCAGTACTTC. It codes for CASSSQQISGTGYEQYF. The full variable domain, completed using reference TRBV5-1 and TRBJ2-7, is KAGVTQTPRYLIKTRGQQVTLSCSPISGHRSVSWYQQTPGQGLQFLFEYFSETQRNKGNFPGRFSGRQFSNSRSEMNVSTLELGDSALYLCASSSQQISGTGYEQYFGPGTRLTVT.

This rearrangement joins TRBV12-3 or TRBV12-4 to TRBJ2-5, with D tentatively TRBD1 (6 bases). V was clipped by 6 bases and J by 3 bases, with 8 bases between them. The CDR3 has 12 residues. CDR3 protein: CASRSGEETQYF. CDR3 bases: TGTGCCAGCAGATCAGGGGAAGAGACCCAGTACTTC.

The J gene is TRBJ2-7, the V gene TRBV6-6; 7 bases are a match to TRBD2. The CDR3 extends over 13 amino acids. Trimming took 8 bases from V and 4 from J; bases not matched to a gene: 8. Germline values: CDR1 MNHNY, CDR2 SVGAGI (reference sequence). The DNA of the CDR3 is TGTGCCAGCGCCTTGGCGGGGGAGTACGAGCAGTACTTC. Translation gives CASALAGEYEQYF.

The gene calls are TRBV5-4 and TRBJ2-5, with D possibly TRBD1 on 6 matching bases. The CDR3 is 18 residues long. The germline V and J ends were trimmed by 3 bases and 1 base, with 22 bases remaining between them. The germline V gene encodes CDR1 SGHNT and CDR2 YYREEE (reference sequence). CDR3 DNA sequence: TGTGCCAGCAGCTCCGCCGGGATGAGGGGGACGGCCCAAGAGACCCAGTACTTC. Protein: CASSSAGMRGTAQETQYF.

A remark on this clonotype: A much larger clone differs by one base, so this may be a read error. This chain's CDR3 is CASSQVEHGELFF. Here the CDR3 DNA reads TGTGCCAGCAGCCAAGTAGAACACGGGGAGCTGTTTTTT. The rearrangement joins TRBV4-2 to TRBJ2-2; D is unclear. The CDR3 is 13 residues long. Trimming removed 1 base from V and 7 bases from J, with 7 bases in between. Germline V lookup: CDR1 LGHNA, CDR2 YNFKEQ.

The chain has TRBV12-5 and TRBJ2-1; 7 positions agree with TRBD2. The CDR3 consists of 16 residues. The junction had 12 bases not matched to a gene; V was cut back by 5 bases and J by 5 bases. Per germline, CDR1 LGHNT and CDR2 FRNRAP. The CDR3 coding sequence is TGTGCTAGTGGTGTGTATGGGGGAGGGCGGCACAATGAGCAGTTCTTC. Translation: CASGVYGGGRHNEQFF. Combining the CDR3 with reference TRBV12-5 and TRBJ2-1 gives the whole variable domain DARVTQTPRHKVTEMGQEVTMRCQPILGHNTVFWYRQTMMQGLELLAYFRNRAPLDDSGMPKDRFSAEMPDATLATLKIQPSEPRDSAVYFCASGVYGGGRHNEQFFGPGTRLTVL.

In its sample, this clonotype was seen a few times. V usage is TRBV7-6 and J usage is TRBJ1-3, with D possibly matching TRBD1 (6 bases). The germline gives CDR1 SGHVS, CDR2 FNYEAQ. V lost 1 base to trimming and J lost 1 base, with 14 bases between them. CDR3 length: 17 residues. The CDR3 DNA reads TGTGCCAGCAGCTTAGAGGCAGGGGAATTATCTGGAAACACCATATATTTT. Translation gives CASSLEAGELSGNTIYF.

This clonotype has a count of ten or more. The rearrangement uses TRBV7-9 and TRBJ2-3, with unresolved D. Trimming removed 1 base at V and 1 base at J, with 6 bases between. CDR1 and CDR2 (germline): SEHNR, FQNEAQ (reference sequence). This CDR3 is 14 amino acids long. DNA for the CDR3: TGTGCCAGCAGCTTAGGTATGGGCACAGATACGCAGTATTTT. It encodes CASSLGMGTDTQYF.

In this sample, this clonotype turned up a few times. The chain uses TRBV5-1 and TRBJ1-2, with TRBD1 matching 8 bases. This CDR3 contains 14 residues. Germline lookup yields CDR1 SGHRS and CDR2 YFSETQ. V lost 4 bases to trimming and J lost 6 bases; unmatched junction nucleotides: 8. CDR3 in amino acids: CASSLGQGEDGYTF. Written as DNA, the CDR3 is TGCGCCAGCAGCCTAGGACAGGGCGAGGATGGCTACACCTTC.

This clonotype was observed a few times. V gene TRBV12-3 or TRBV12-4 combines with J gene TRBJ2-7; D gene ambiguous. Trimming stripped 3 bases from V and 7 bases from J, with 10 bases between. The CDR3 runs to 12 residues. This chain's CDR3 is CASSFNTEEQYF. In DNA form, the CDR3 reads TGTGCCAGCAGTTTCAACACCGAGGAGCAGTACTTC.

This chain joins TRBV20-1 and TRBJ2-3, with D tentatively TRBD1 (6 bases). The CDR3 consists of 15 residues. Germline lookup yields CDR1 DFQATT and CDR2 SNEGSKA (reference sequence). V lost 0 bases and J 8 bases, leaving 18 bases between the germline ends. Written as DNA, the CDR3 is TGCAGTGCTAGAGATTCGGGAACAGGGAAGGGTACGCAGTATTTT. Residues: CSARDSGTGKGTQYF.

This clonotype was counted a few times. This chain connects TRBV5-6 to TRBJ1-1, with D perhaps matching TRBD1 (6 bases). Trimming pared 2 bases from V and 7 bases from J, leaving 12 bases between. This CDR3 contains 13 residues. Germline-derived CDR1 and CDR2 are SGHDT and YYEEEE. The CDR3: CASSFGQILEAFF. The CDR3 DNA reads as TGTGCCAGCAGCTTCGGACAGATCCTTGAAGCTTTCTTT.

The V and J genes are TRBV27 and TRBJ2-7; 10 bases are a match to TRBD1. The CDR3 loop spans 13 amino acids. CDR1 is MNHEY, CDR2 SMNVEV, per germline (reference sequence). Trimming cost V 8 bases and J 2 bases; bases outside gene matches: 3. CDR3: CASRGQGTYEQYF. CDR3 bases: TGTGCCAGCCGGGGACAGGGGACCTACGAGCAGTACTTC.

A few counts support this clonotype. This chain uses TRBV12-3 or TRBV12-4 with TRBJ1-3; D not certain. V gave up 6 bases and J gave up 3 bases, with 12 bases separating them. There are 14 residues in the CDR3. The CDR3 loop is CASSRPVFGNTIYF. The CDR3 DNA reads TGTGCCAGCAGCCGACCGGTCTTTGGAAACACCATATATTTT.

The rearrangement uses TRBV6-1 and TRBJ2-7; 8 bases are a match to TRBD2. J gave up 2 bases and V 6 bases, and 6 bases lay outside the gene matches. This CDR3 has 14 amino acids. Germline V gene data show CDR1 as MNHNS and CDR2 as SASEGT. Here the CDR3 DNA reads TGTGCCAGCAGGCGTACTAGCGGAACCTACGAGCAGTACTTC. Translating it yields CASRRTSGTYEQYF.

This clonotype has a handful of counts. V is TRBV5-1 and J is TRBJ2-7, with 10 bases identical to TRBD2. The CDR3 extends over 15 amino acids. Looked up from germline, CDR1 is SGHRS and CDR2 is YFSETQ. The trim removed 0 bases at V and 3 bases at J, leaving 3 bases unmatched. The CDR3: CASSLESSGGYEQYF. CDR3 sequence (DNA): TGCGCCAGCAGCTTGGAGTCTAGCGGGGGCTACGAGCAGTACTTC.

This clonotype was detected only a few times. The rearrangement links TRBV19 to TRBJ1-2; TRBD1 aligns across 7 bases. Trimming cost V 2 bases and J 6 bases; bases outside gene matches: 6. The germline V gene encodes CDR1 LNHDA and CDR2 SQIVND (reference sequence). The CDR3 extends over 14 amino acids. The CDR3 here is CASSIPDRVHGYTF. For the CDR3, the DNA is TGTGCCAGTAGTATACCCGACAGGGTCCATGGCTACACCTTC.

J is TRBJ1-2 and V is TRBV24-1, with D possibly being TRBD1 (5 bases). Trimming took off 1 base at V and 8 bases at J, with 10 bases between the two ends. This CDR3 region has 13 residues. The V gene's germline CDR1 is KGHDR and CDR2 SFDVKD. CDR3 protein: CATSDFATGGYTF. The CDR3 coding sequence is TGTGCCACCAGTGATTTTGCCACAGGAGGCTACACCTTC.

This clonotype was detected ten times or more. The chain uses TRBV12-3 or TRBV12-4 and TRBJ2-7; D assignment may be TRBD1 or TRBD2 (5 bases each). This CDR3 has 15 residues. The V and J ends lost 3 bases and 3 bases respectively, with 15 bases between them. The CDR3 sequence: CASSFRDHRDYEQYF. The CDR3 DNA is TGTGCCAGCAGTTTCCGGGACCATCGGGACTACGAGCAGTACTTC.

The CDR3 loop reads CASSLISGGAPRSSYNEQFF. CDR3 DNA sequence: TGCGCCAGCAGCTTGATTAGCGGGGGGGCCCCTCGGAGCTCCTACAATGAGCAGTTCTTC. V is TRBV5-1 and J is TRBJ2-1; 11 bases align to TRBD2. The CDR3 is 20 amino acids. V dropped 1 base and J dropped 0; count of bases not matched to a gene: 12. The V gene's germline CDR1 is SGHRS and CDR2 YFSETQ.